One TCR beta chain is described in this entry. Germline CDR1 DFQATT, CDR2 SNEGSKA (reference sequence). Trimming removed 4 bases from V and 2 bases from J; junction bases left unmatched: 4. The CDR3 consists of 15 residues. This entry comes from a study of CD8 T cells in ankylosing spondylitis. Quantitative 5'-RACE with molecular barcodes produced the TCR beta libraries. TCRdb used MiXCR to reprocess the 5' RACE reads, holding one entry per CDR3 protein. The sample consists of 350,000 to 450,000 distinct CDR3 sequences, 20% to 25% of them appearing once. The origin of this receptor is a male donor with ankylosing spondylitis or in good health (not recorded which). The sequenced material came from blood, either unsorted or a sorted T cell fraction (not recorded which). V usage is TRBV20-1 and J usage is TRBJ2-7; 14 bases line up with TRBD2. For the CDR3, the DNA is TGCAGTGCTAACGGACTAGCGGGGGGAACCTACGAGCAGTACTTC. Translated: CSANGLAGGTYEQYF.